This entry features one T cell receptor beta chain sequence. What it recognizes is unknown. These data are taken from a study of T cell responses to AZD1222 COVID-19 vaccine. The data were produced by immunoSEQ multiplex PCR, yet TCRdb's version contains in-frame clones alone and is incomplete. Of around 170,000 clones listed, approximately 90% are singletons. The study's findings and limits: The sample set comprised mostly white British donors with more females, and clonal diversity was possibly underestimated. Spike regions recognized by vaccine-associated CD4 TCRs spanned the protein, led by 160-218 and 743-854. The peak T cell response came first, and repertoires were sampled only after it.

CDR3 size: 16 residues. V was shortened by 1 base and J by 2 bases, with 14 bases between the two germline ends. CDR1 SGHTS and CDR2 YDEGEE come from the germline V gene. This sample comprised peripheral blood, obtained on day 0 of AZD1222 vaccination. The chain uses TRBV5-8 and TRBJ2-3; D is uncertain. This clonotype was obtained from an adult in good health. The CDR3 loop is CASSLKGWYDTDTQYF. The CDR3 coding sequence is TGTGCCAGCAGCTTGAAGGGATGGTATGACACAGATACGCAGTATTTT.